The 18 T cell receptor beta chains below come from one sample, sequenced in a study of blood T cells in healthy people across ages. Alongside a J-beta primer mix, a sample-barcoded 5' primer served in a second PCR lasting about 7 to 12 cycles. From the 5' RACE reads, TCRdb called clonotypes with MiXCR, one entry per CDR3 protein. The sample has approximately 900,000 distinct CDR3 sequences, about 29% seen once. Separately, the same data were catalogued under a study of T cells of mothers and their children.

The material sequenced was blood. The receptors stem from a woman aged 35 to 49 in good health.

The V call is TRBV28, the J call TRBJ1-2, with a possible D match to TRBD1 (6 bases). The germline CDR1 and CDR2 sequences are MDHEN and SYDVKM. V lost 2 bases, J lost 0 bases, and 10 bases lay in between. The CDR3 runs 15 residues. For the CDR3, the DNA is TGTGCCAGCAGTTTAATGGAGGGGGCTAACTATGGCTACACCTTC. Its protein product is CASSLMEGANYGYTF.

The rearrangement links TRBV19 to TRBJ2-4; 7 nucleotides align to TRBD2. The V and J ends lost 8 bases and 2 bases, in that order; junction bases with no gene match: 6. This CDR3 comprises 14 residues. The germline gives CDR1 LNHDA, CDR2 SQIVND (reference sequence). CDR3 sequence reads: CASSAGVSKNIQYF. As DNA, the CDR3 is TGTGCCAGTTCGGCGGGAGTGTCCAAAAACATTCAGTACTTC.

CDR3 sequence reads: CASTIQWAKQETQYF. DNA for the CDR3: TGCGCCAGCACCATTCAATGGGCAAAACAAGAGACCCAGTACTTC. The genes are TRBV5-1 and TRBJ2-5; D ambiguous. The V gene lost 6 bases and the J gene lost 2 bases, with 17 bases spanning the gap. There are 15 residues in the CDR3. Germline values: CDR1 SGHRS, CDR2 YFSETQ.

The V gene is TRBV6-6, the J gene TRBJ1-2; 8 bases line up with TRBD1. Germline V CDR1 and CDR2: MNHNY, SVGAGI (reference sequence). This CDR3 has 13 amino acids. The V segment lost 5 bases and the J segment 8 bases; nucleotides outside the gene matches: 7. CDR3 amino acids: CASSHDRGQGYTF. As DNA, the CDR3 is TGTGCCAGCAGTCACGACAGGGGACAGGGCTACACCTTC.

The genes are TRBV5-6 and TRBJ1-1; possible D gene TRBD1, 6 bases. Germline CDR1 is SGHDT and CDR2 is YYEEEE. This CDR3 is built from 14 residues. V was clipped by 4 bases and J by 1 base, with 11 bases between them. The CDR3 coding sequence is TGTGCCAGCAGCGTCCCGGGACAGAACACTGAAGCTTTCTTT. Its translation: CASSVPGQNTEAFF.

The sample holds one count of this clonotype. The V and J genes are TRBV5-6 and TRBJ2-5, with D possibly TRBD1 on 5 matching bases. With 5 bases removed from V and 4 bases from J, the gap between germline ends came to 12 bases. This CDR3 has 13 amino acids. Germline V CDR1 and CDR2: SGHDT, YYEEEE. The DNA of the CDR3 is TGTGCCAGCAGACCTGGACACCTAGAGACCCAGTACTTC. It yields the protein CASRPGHLETQYF.

This clonotype has only a few counts. The CDR3 here is CASSPRTSADTQYF. The CDR3 DNA reads TGTGCCAGCAGCCCCCGGACTAGCGCAGATACGCAGTATTTT. The chain uses TRBV7-9 and TRBJ2-3, with TRBD2 identical over 9 bases. J was trimmed by 4 bases and V by 5 bases; bases with no gene match: 4. Germline V CDR1 and CDR2: SEHNR, FQNEAQ (reference sequence). The CDR3 totals 14 residues.

There are a few counts of this clonotype. This chain connects TRBV14 to TRBJ2-1, with 8 nucleotides matching TRBD1. This CDR3 region has 15 residues. The germline CDR1 and CDR2 sequences are SGHDN and FVKESK. Germline trimming cut 4 bases from V and 8 bases from J; bases unmatched to any gene: 10. CDR3 in amino acids: CASSPRRGLRDEQFF. The CDR3 nucleotides read TGTGCCAGCAGCCCCCGCAGGGGGCTCCGGGATGAGCAGTTCTTC. Drawing the rest from reference TRBV14 and TRBJ2-1, the complete variable domain is EAGVTQFPSHSVIEKGQTVTLRCDPISGHDNLYWYRRVMGKEIKFLLHFVKESKQDESGMPNNRFLAERTGGTYSTLKVQPAELEDSGVYFCASSPRRGLRDEQFFGPGTRLTVL.

This clonotype was detected once. At one of its ends the junction is not consistent with the germline gene, which may arise from a read error. The chain recombines TRBV20-1 with TRBJ2-7; TRBD2 matches 7 bases. The germline V gene has CDR1 DFQATT and CDR2 SNEGSKA (reference sequence). The CDR3 runs 15 residues. DNA of the CDR3: TGCAGTGCTAGAGTACTAGCGTCAAGCCCCTACGAGCAGTGCTTC. Protein sequence: CSARVLASSPYEQCF.

The sample holds many counts of this clonotype. The chain joins TRBV20-1 to TRBJ2-4; D unresolved. V lost 2 bases to trimming and J lost 0 bases, with 8 bases between them. CDR3 length equals 14 residues. Looked up from germline, CDR1 is DFQATT and CDR2 is SNEGSKA (reference sequence). The CDR3 spells CSARTGRAKNIQYF. In nucleotides, the CDR3 is TGCAGTGCTAGAACCGGAAGAGCCAAAAACATTCAGTACTTC.

This clonotype was counted between two and nine times. This chain connects TRBV28 to TRBJ1-1; 7 bases are shared with TRBD1. Germline assignment: CDR1 MDHEN and CDR2 SYDVKM. V trimming: 8 bases; J trimming: 12 bases; junction bases outside the gene matches: 12. This CDR3 comprises 12 residues. The CDR3 sequence: CASYRGEEATFF. DNA for the CDR3: TGTGCCAGCTACAGGGGCGAGGAAGCAACTTTCTTT.

V is TRBV27 and J is TRBJ1-2; the match to TRBD1 covers 8 bases. Trimming cost V 6 bases and J 8 bases; bases outside gene matches: 8. CDR1 MNHEY and CDR2 SMNVEV come from the germline V gene (reference sequence). There are 13 residues in the CDR3. DNA for the CDR3: TGTGCCAGCAGCCCGGACAGGGTGGCCGGCTACACCTTC. Its translation: CASSPDRVAGYTF.

Regarding this clonotype: A clone one base away is much larger, so this may be a read error. The chain uses TRBV7-6 and TRBJ2-4, with D possibly being TRBD1 (5 bases). V was clipped by 8 bases and J by 3 bases, with 14 bases between them. Germline V lookup: CDR1 SGHVS, CDR2 FNYEAQ. This CDR3 is 14 amino acids long. CDR3 sequence (DNA): TGTGCCAGCGCCCAAGGGGATGGCAAAAACATTCAGTACTTC. Translated: CASAQGDGKNIQYF.

J is TRBJ2-2 and V is TRBV20-1; 9 bases are shared with TRBD2. The germline V gene has CDR1 DFQATT and CDR2 SNEGSKA (reference sequence). This CDR3 is built from 14 residues. J lost 5 bases, V lost 2 bases, and 3 bases had no gene match. CDR3 residues: CSARKAGGTGELFF. In DNA, the CDR3 is TGCAGTGCTAGAAAGGCGGGGGGGACCGGGGAGCTGTTTTTT.

About this clonotype itself: At one boundary the junction diverges from the germline segment, which might be a read error. The genes are TRBV28 and TRBJ2-7; no clear D. The CDR3 has 15 residues. CDR1 and CDR2 (germline): MDHEN, SYDVKM. CDR3 nucleotides: TGTGCCAGCAGTTTATCCCGGGTGAGCTCCTGCGAGCAGTACTTC. Translated, it gives CASSLSRVSSCEQYF.

J is TRBJ2-3 and V is TRBV12-3 or TRBV12-4, with TRBD2 matching over 10 bases. The V and J ends lost 7 bases and 0 bases, in that order; junction bases with no gene match: 7. This CDR3 region has 16 residues. Here the CDR3 reads CASTPSGGFSTDTQYF. Written as DNA, the CDR3 is TGTGCCAGCACCCCTAGCGGGGGCTTTAGCACAGATACGCAGTATTTT.

Points on this clonotype: This may stem from a read error, because a much larger clone lies one nucleotide away. The chain is built from TRBV14 and TRBJ2-7; no firm D call. V shed 0 bases and J shed 0 bases, with 6 bases lying between them. The CDR3 is 14 residues long. CDR1 SGHDN and CDR2 FVKESK come from the germline V gene. CDR3 DNA sequence: TGTGCCAGCAGCCAAGAATGGAGCTCCTACGAGCAGTACTTC. Residues: CASSQEWSSYEQYF. Together with reference TRBV14 and TRBJ2-7, the CDR3 gives the full variable domain: EAGVTQFPSHSVIEKGQTVTLRCDPISGHDNLYWYRRVMGKEIKFLLHFVKESKQDESGMPNNRFLAERTGGTYSTLKVQPAELEDSGVYFCASSQEWSSYEQYFGPGTRLTVT.

This clonotype was seen repeatedly, ten times or more. This chain joins TRBV20-1 and TRBJ2-7; 15 bases align to TRBD2. The CDR3 contains 16 residues. Per germline, CDR1 DFQATT and CDR2 SNEGSKA (reference sequence). V trimming: 6 bases; J trimming: 0 bases; junction bases outside the gene matches: 6. The CDR3 DNA is TGCAGTGCCCTGGGACTAGCGGGGGGACCCTCCTACGAGCAGTACTTC. Amino acid sequence: CSALGLAGGPSYEQYF.